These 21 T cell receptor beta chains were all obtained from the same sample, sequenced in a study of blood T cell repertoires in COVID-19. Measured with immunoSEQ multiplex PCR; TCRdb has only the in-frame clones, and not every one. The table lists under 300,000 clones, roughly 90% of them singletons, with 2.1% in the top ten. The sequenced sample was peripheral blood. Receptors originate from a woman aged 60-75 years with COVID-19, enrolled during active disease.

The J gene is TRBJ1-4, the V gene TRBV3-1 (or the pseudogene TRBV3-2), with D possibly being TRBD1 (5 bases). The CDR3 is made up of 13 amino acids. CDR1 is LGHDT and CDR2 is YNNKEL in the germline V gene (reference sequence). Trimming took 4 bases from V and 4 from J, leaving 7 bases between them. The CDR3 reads CASSRQGNEKLFF. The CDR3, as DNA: TGTGCCAGCAGCCGCCAGGGTAATGAAAAACTGTTTTTT.

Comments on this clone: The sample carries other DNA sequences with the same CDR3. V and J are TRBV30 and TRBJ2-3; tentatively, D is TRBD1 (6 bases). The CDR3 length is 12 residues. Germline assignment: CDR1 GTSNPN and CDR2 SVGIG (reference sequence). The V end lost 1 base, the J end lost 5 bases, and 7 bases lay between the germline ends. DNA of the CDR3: TGTGCCTGGAGTGGAGGGGGAGATACGCAGTATTTT. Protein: CAWSGGGDTQYF. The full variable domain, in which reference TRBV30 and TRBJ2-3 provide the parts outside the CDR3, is SQTIHQWPATLVQPVGSPLSLECTVEGTSNPNLYWYRQAAGRGLQLLFYSVGIGQISSEVPQNLSASRPQDRQFILSSKKLLLSDSGFYLCAWSGGGDTQYFGPGTRLTVL.

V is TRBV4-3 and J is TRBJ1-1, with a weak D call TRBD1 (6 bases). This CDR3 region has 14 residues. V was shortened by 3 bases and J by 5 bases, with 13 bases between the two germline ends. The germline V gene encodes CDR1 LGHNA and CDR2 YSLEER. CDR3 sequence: CASSHEKTGTEAFF. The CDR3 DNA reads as TGCGCCAGCAGCCATGAAAAGACAGGAACTGAAGCTTTCTTT.

The CDR3 DNA reads as TGTGCCACCAGCAGACGGGGACACCTGACCGGGGAGCTGTTTTTT. Its protein is CATSRRGHLTGELFF. This chain links TRBV15 with TRBJ2-2; a weak D match, TRBD1 (6 bases). Deletions cut 2 bases from V and 5 bases from J, with 12 bases between. This CDR3 is 15 amino acids long. The germline V gene has CDR1 LNHNV and CDR2 YYDKDF (reference sequence).

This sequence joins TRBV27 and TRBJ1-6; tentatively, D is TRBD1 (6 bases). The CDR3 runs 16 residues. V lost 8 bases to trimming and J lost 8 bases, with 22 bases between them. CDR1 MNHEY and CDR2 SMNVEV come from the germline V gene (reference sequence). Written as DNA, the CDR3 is TGTGCCAGCGCCCAACGGATAGGGGGATATTATTCACCCCTCCACTTT. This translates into CASAQRIGGYYSPLHF.

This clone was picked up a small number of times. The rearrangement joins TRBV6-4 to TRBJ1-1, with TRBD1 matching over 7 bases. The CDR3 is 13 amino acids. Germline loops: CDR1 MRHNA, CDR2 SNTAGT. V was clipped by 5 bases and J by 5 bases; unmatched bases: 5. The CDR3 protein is CASSLYRGTEAFF. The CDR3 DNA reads TGTGCCAGCAGTCTTTACAGGGGAACTGAAGCTTTCTTT.

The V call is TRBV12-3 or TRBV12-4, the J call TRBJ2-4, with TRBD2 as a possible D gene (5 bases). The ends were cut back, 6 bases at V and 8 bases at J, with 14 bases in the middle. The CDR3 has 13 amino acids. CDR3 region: CASSFDGRYIQYF. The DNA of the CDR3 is TGTGCCAGCAGCTTCGATGGGAGATACATTCAGTACTTC.

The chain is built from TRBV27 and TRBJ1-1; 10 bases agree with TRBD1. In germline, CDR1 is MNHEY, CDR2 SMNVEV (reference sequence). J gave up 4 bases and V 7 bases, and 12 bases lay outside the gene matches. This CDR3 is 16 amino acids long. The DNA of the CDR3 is TGTGCCAGCACCACCGGGACAGGGGTGAGTGGCACTGAAGCTTTCTTT. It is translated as CASTTGTGVSGTEAFF.

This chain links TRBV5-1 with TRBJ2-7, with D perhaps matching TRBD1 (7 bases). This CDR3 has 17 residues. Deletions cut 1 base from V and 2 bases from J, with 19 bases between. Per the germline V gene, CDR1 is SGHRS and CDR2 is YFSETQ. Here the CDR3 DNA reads TGCGCCAGCAGCTTGTGGCGGGGACAGCCAACTCCCTACGAGCAGTACTTC. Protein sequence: CASSLWRGQPTPYEQYF.

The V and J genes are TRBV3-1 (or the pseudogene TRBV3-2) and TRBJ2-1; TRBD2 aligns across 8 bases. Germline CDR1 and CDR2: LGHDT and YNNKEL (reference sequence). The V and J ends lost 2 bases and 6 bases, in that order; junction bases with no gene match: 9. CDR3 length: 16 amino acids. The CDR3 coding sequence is TGTGCCAGCAGCCAAATAAGGCAGCGGGGGAGCAATGAGCAGTTCTTC. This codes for CASSQIRQRGSNEQFF.

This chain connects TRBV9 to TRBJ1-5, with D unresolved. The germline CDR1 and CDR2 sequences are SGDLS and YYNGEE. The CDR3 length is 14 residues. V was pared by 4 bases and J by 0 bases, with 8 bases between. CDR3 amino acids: CASSPGISNQPQHF. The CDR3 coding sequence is TGTGCCAGCAGCCCCGGTATTAGCAATCAGCCCCAGCATTTT.

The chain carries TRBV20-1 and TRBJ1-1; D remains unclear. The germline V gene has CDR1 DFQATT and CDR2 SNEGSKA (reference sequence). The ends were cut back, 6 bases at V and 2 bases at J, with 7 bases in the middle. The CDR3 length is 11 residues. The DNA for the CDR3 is TGCAGTGCCACAGCAAACACTGAAGCTTTCTTT. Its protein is CSATANTEAFF.

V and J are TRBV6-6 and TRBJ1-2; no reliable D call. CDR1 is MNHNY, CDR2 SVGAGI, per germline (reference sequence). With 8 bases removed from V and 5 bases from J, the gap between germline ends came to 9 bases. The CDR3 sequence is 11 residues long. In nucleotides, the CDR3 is TGTGCCAGCTGGGCAGAGTATGGCTACACCTTC. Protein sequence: CASWAEYGYTF.

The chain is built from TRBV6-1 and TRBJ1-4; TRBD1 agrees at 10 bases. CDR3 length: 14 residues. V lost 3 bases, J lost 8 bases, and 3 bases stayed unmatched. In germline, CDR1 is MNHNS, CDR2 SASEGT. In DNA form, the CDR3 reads TGTGCCAGCAGTGAGGACAGGGGGAGGGAAAAACTGTTTTTT. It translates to CASSEDRGREKLFF.

The CDR3 reads CASSQGANTGELFF. The CDR3 bases are TGTGCCAGCAGCCAGGGGGCGAACACCGGGGAGCTGTTTTTT. The rearrangement joins TRBV7-8 to TRBJ2-2; 7 bases agree with TRBD1. This CDR3 contains 14 residues. Germline values: CDR1 SGHVS, CDR2 FQNEAQ. Losses at the gene ends were 5 bases for V and 0 bases for J; bases not matched to a gene: 0.

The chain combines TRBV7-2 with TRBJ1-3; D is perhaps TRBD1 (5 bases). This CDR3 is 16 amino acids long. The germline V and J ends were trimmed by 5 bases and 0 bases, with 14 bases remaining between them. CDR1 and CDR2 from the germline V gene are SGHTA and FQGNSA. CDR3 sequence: CASSTRATDSGNTIYF. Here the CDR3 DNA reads TGTGCCAGCAGCACCCGGGCGACAGACTCTGGAAACACCATATATTTT.

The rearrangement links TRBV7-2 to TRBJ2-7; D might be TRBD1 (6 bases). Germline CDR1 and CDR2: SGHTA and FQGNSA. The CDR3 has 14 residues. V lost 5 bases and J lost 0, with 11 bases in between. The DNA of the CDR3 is TGTGCCAGCAGCCGGGACATCTCCTCCTACGAGCAGTACTTC. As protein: CASSRDISSYEQYF.

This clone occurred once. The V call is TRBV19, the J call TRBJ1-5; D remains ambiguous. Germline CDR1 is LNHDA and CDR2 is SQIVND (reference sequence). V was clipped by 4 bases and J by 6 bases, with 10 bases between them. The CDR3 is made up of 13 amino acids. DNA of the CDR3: TGTGCCAGTAGTAAGGCGAGCGGTCAGCCCCAGCATTTT. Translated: CASSKASGQPQHF.

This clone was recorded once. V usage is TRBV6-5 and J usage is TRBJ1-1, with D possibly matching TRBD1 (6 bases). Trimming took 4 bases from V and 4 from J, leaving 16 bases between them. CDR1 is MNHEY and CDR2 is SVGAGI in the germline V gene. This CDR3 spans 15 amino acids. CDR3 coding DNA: TGTGCCAGCAGTTCCCAGGGGCAGCGGAGCACTGAAGCTTTCTTT. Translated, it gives CASSSQGQRSTEAFF.

The CDR3 sequence: CASSVQGTTEAFF. In nucleotides, the CDR3 is TGTGCCAGCAGTGTCCAGGGGACCACTGAAGCTTTCTTT. This rearrangement joins TRBV6-2 or TRBV6-3 to TRBJ1-1; D is perhaps TRBD1 (6 bases). Germline CDR1 reads MNHEY; CDR2 reads SVGEGT. Trimming shortened V by 5 bases and J by 4 bases, and 11 bases separated the two germline ends. This CDR3 comprises 13 residues.

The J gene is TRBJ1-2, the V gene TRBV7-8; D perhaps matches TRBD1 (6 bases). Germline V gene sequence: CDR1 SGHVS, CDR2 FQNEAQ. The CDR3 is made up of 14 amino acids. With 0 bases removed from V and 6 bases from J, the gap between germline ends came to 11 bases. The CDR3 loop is CASSLAPTGHGYTF. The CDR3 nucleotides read TGTGCCAGCAGCTTAGCCCCAACAGGGCATGGCTACACCTTC. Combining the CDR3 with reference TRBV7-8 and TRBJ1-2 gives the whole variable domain GAGVSQSPRYKVAKRGQDVALRCDPISGHVSLFWYQQALGQGPEFLTYFQNEAQLDKSGLPSDRFFAERPEGSVSTLKIQRTQQEDSAVYLCASSLAPTGHGYTFGSGTRLTVV.